The 19 T cell receptor beta chains given below trace back to one sample, sequenced in a study of technical replicates of blood from several donors. Produced via immunoSEQ multiplex PCR; TCRdb's table is partial and in-frame only. The sample has more than 75,000 clones; over 95% are singletons. Material: T cells isolated from PBMCs. The receptors originated from a human donor in good health.

This chain uses TRBV2 with TRBJ2-1; TRBD2 agrees at 12 bases. Germline values: CDR1 SNHLY, CDR2 FYNNEI. V shed 4 bases and J 9 bases; nucleotides not matched to a gene: 7. This CDR3 contains 15 residues. The CDR3 region has the DNA TGTGCCAGCAGTGGCCCTAGCGGGAGGGAGGGTGAGCAGTTCTTC. This sequence encodes CASSGPSGREGEQFF.

The chain recombines TRBV2 with TRBJ2-1; D perhaps matches TRBD2 (6 bases). The CDR3 totals 14 residues. The germline V gene has CDR1 SNHLY and CDR2 FYNNEI. V lost 2 bases and J 7 bases, leaving 12 bases between the germline ends. CDR3 amino acids: CASSELRELNEQFF. In nucleotides, the CDR3 is TGTGCCAGCAGTGAACTACGGGAGTTAAATGAGCAGTTCTTC. The whole variable domain, filled in from reference TRBV2 and TRBJ2-1, reads EPEVTQTPSHQVTQMGQEVILRCVPISNHLYFYWYRQILGQKVEFLVSFYNNEISEKSEIFDDQFSVERPDGSNFTLKIRSTKLEDSAMYFCASSELRELNEQFFGPGTRLTVL.

The chain has TRBV7-2 and TRBJ1-4, with 7 positions matching TRBD1. Germline CDR1 is SGHTA and CDR2 is FQGNSA. Trimming cost V 4 bases and J 5 bases; bases outside gene matches: 4. The CDR3 has 14 amino acids. The CDR3 nucleotides read TGTGCCAGCAGCTATTCACAGGGGAATGAAAAACTGTTTTTT. Protein product: CASSYSQGNEKLFF.

Comments on this clone: This CDR3 is also generated by other DNA sequences in the sample. The rearrangement uses TRBV2 and TRBJ2-7; 9 bases agree with TRBD1. This CDR3 spans 12 amino acids. The junction had 1 base not matched to a gene; V was cut back by 6 bases and J by 4 bases. The germline CDR1 and CDR2 sequences are SNHLY and FYNNEI. The CDR3 DNA reads as TGTGCCAGCAGCGGGACAGGGTACGAGCAGTACTTC. This encodes CASSGTGYEQYF.

This sequence joins TRBV9 and TRBJ2-1; TRBD2 matches 9 bases. The CDR3 length is 16 residues. With 0 bases clipped from V and 8 bases from J, the junction kept 9 bases outside the gene matches. The germline CDR1 and CDR2 sequences are SGDLS and YYNGEE. In nucleotides, the CDR3 is TGTGCCAGCAGCGTAGTATTAGCGGGAGATTCCCATGAGCAGTTCTTC. Protein product: CASSVVLAGDSHEQFF. The full variable domain, in which reference TRBV9 and TRBJ2-1 provide the parts outside the CDR3, is DSGVTQTPKHLITATGQRVTLRCSPRSGDLSVYWYQQSLDQGLQFLIQYYNGEERAKGNILERFSAQQFPDLHSELNLSSLELGDSALYFCASSVVLAGDSHEQFFGPGTRLTVL.

The sample holds one count of this clone. The V call is TRBV28, the J call TRBJ2-1, with D possibly TRBD2 on 5 matching bases. The V gene lost 10 bases and the J gene lost 0 bases, with 10 bases spanning the gap. Germline CDR1 and CDR2: MDHEN and SYDVKM. The CDR3 spans 13 residues. CDR3 amino acids: CATDYSSYNEQFF. The CDR3 nucleotides are TGTGCCACCGACTACAGCTCCTACAATGAGCAGTTCTTC. Filled out from reference TRBV28 and TRBJ2-1, the complete variable domain reads DVKVTQSSRYLVKRTGEKVFLECVQDMDHENMFWYRQDPGLGLRLIYFSYDVKMKEKGDIPEGYSVSREKKERFSLILESASTNQTSMYLCATDYSSYNEQFFGPGTRLTVL.

The rearrangement uses TRBV28 and TRBJ2-7; a weak D match, TRBD1 (6 bases). V was shortened by 6 bases and J by 3 bases, with 21 bases between the two germline ends. Germline V gene lookup returns CDR1 MDHEN and CDR2 SYDVKM. The CDR3 length is 16 residues. The CDR3 sequence is CASSRFGQLRRYEQYF. In DNA, the CDR3 is TGTGCCAGCAGCCGGTTTGGACAGTTAAGGCGCTACGAGCAGTACTTC.

This chain links TRBV25-1 with TRBJ1-1, with a weak D call TRBD1 (6 bases). V dropped 8 bases and J dropped 4 bases, with 14 bases sitting between them. CDR1 is MGHDK, CDR2 SYGVNS, per germline. The CDR3 consists of 13 residues. The CDR3 spells CASGDKAVTEAFF. CDR3 coding DNA: TGTGCCAGCGGGGACAAGGCGGTCACTGAAGCTTTCTTT.

In this sample, this clone turned up once. The chain is built from TRBV6-6 and TRBJ1-4, with a weak D call TRBD1 (6 bases). The CDR3 has 13 amino acids. With 11 bases removed from V and 6 bases from J, the gap between germline ends came to 16 bases. CDR1 and CDR2 from the germline V gene are MNHNY and SVGAGI (reference sequence). In nucleotides, the CDR3 is TGTGCCGCCCGGCGGGGGCCCGATGAAAAACTGTTTTTT. This translates into CAARRGPDEKLFF.

V is TRBV5-1 and J is TRBJ2-2; possibly TRBD2 for D (5 bases). Germline CDR1 reads SGHRS; CDR2 reads YFSETQ. This CDR3 spans 16 amino acids. With 0 bases removed from V and 3 bases from J, the gap between germline ends came to 12 bases. The CDR3 DNA is TGCGCCAGCAGCTTGGGAGACTACCAATACACCGGGGAGCTGTTTTTT. Encoded protein: CASSLGDYQYTGELFF.

This chain links TRBV7-2 with TRBJ2-7; 8 bases are a match to TRBD2. Germline CDR1 and CDR2: SGHTA and FQGNSA. Losses at the gene ends were 0 bases for V and 5 bases for J; bases not matched to a gene: 12. The CDR3 length is 17 residues. CDR3 nucleotide sequence: TGTGCCAGCAGCTTAGCTCGACTAGCGTCTAGGGGGAACGAGCAGTACTTC. It specifies CASSLARLASRGNEQYF.

This clone was detected once. This rearrangement joins TRBV6-1 to TRBJ2-3, with 8 bases fitting TRBD2. Germline V gene sequence: CDR1 MNHNS, CDR2 SASEGT. V trimming: 3 bases; J trimming: 7 bases; junction bases outside the gene matches: 12. The length of the CDR3 is 16 residues. The CDR3 nucleotides read TGTGCCAGCAGTGAGTCTCCCGGGAGGGCCGGATATACGCAGTATTTT. Its protein is CASSESPGRAGYTQYF.

The rearrangement uses TRBV7-3 and TRBJ2-5, with a weak D call TRBD2 (6 bases). V lost 8 bases and J 5 bases, leaving 15 bases between the germline ends. The germline V gene has CDR1 SGHTA and CDR2 FQGTGA. This CDR3 is built from 13 residues. CDR3 residues: CASRAGFGETQYF. CDR3 nucleotide sequence: TGTGCCAGCCGGGCGGGATTTGGGGAGACCCAGTACTTC.

V and J are TRBV19 and TRBJ1-1; D is uncertain. Trimming left V 3 bases short and J 8 bases short, with 10 bases between. This CDR3 comprises 12 residues. From germline, CDR1 is LNHDA and CDR2 SQIVND (reference sequence). The CDR3 coding sequence is TGTGCCAGTAGTATTCAACCCGGGGAAGCTTTCTTT. Translating it yields CASSIQPGEAFF.

The chain combines TRBV2 with TRBJ2-5; D possibly corresponds to TRBD2 (6 bases). CDR1 SNHLY and CDR2 FYNNEI come from the germline V gene. This CDR3 has 15 amino acids. Trimming pared 5 bases from V and 3 bases from J, leaving 16 bases between. The CDR3 loop is CASSSPRDSEETQYF. The CDR3 bases are TGTGCCAGCAGTAGCCCCCGGGACTCTGAAGAGACCCAGTACTTC.

The V gene is TRBV5-4, the J gene TRBJ1-2, with a tentative D call TRBD1 (5 bases). V lost 7 bases to trimming and J lost 4 bases, with 20 bases between them. Germline values: CDR1 SGHNT, CDR2 YYREEE (reference sequence). There are 15 residues in the CDR3. In nucleotides, the CDR3 is TGTGCCAGCCGCCCAACGGGGGTGGGGAGCTATGGCTACACCTTC. Translated, it gives CASRPTGVGSYGYTF.

Here the CDR3 reads CSVLRTGGMVYGYTF. Written as DNA, the CDR3 is TGCAGCGTCCTGAGGACAGGGGGTATGGTCTATGGCTACACCTTC. The J gene is TRBJ1-2, the V gene TRBV29-1, with 10 bases identical to TRBD1. Losses at the gene ends were 6 bases for V and 4 bases for J; bases not matched to a gene: 11. The CDR3 has 15 residues. CDR1 SQVTM and CDR2 ANQGSEA come from the germline V gene.

The J gene is TRBJ2-7, the V gene TRBV7-2; 7 bases are a match to TRBD1. With V trimmed by 6 bases and J by 3 bases, 5 bases remained unmatched. This CDR3 is 13 amino acids long. Looked up from germline, CDR1 is SGHTA and CDR2 is FQGNSA. The CDR3 region is CASSRDRIYEQYF. The CDR3 DNA follows: TGTGCCAGCAGTCGGGACAGAATCTACGAGCAGTACTTC.

This chain joins TRBV27 and TRBJ2-1; 7 positions agree with TRBD2. V gave up 5 bases and J gave up 9 bases; unmatched junction bases: 13. The CDR3 extends over 15 amino acids. The germline V gene has CDR1 MNHEY and CDR2 SMNVEV (reference sequence). The CDR3 region has the DNA TGTGCCAGCAGTGGACTAGGCGGGAGCCTTTCTGAGCAGTTCTTC. This encodes CASSGLGGSLSEQFF.